Included here is one TCR beta chain sequence, with context. Its cognate antigen is unknown. Trimming left V 3 bases short and J 3 bases short, with 11 bases between. The CDR3 sequence is 15 residues long. Germline CDR1 and CDR2: LNHNV and YYDKDF (reference sequence). The entry originates in a study of T cells after yellow fever vaccination. Overall study context: The SMART-Seq v4 Ultra Low Input method served to prepare the low-cell-number fractions. The study, taken as a whole, reports: FACS-sorted repertoires could harbor abundant contaminating bulk-population clonotypes. Boosting was followed by the reappearance of most primary-vaccination clones (approximately 97% CD4, around 90% CD8).

Each CDR3 protein gets one entry after TCRdb re-called the 5' RACE reads with MiXCR. The sample lists under 700,000 distinct CDR3 sequences, roughly a sixth seen once, with roughly a sixth in the top ten. This specimen was PBMCs, taken around 5 days after the first yellow fever vaccination. The chain joins TRBV15 to TRBJ2-2; D might be TRBD1 or TRBD2, each matching 5 bases. The TCR sequence derives from a man aged 18 to 29 who received the YFV17D yellow fever vaccine. The CDR3: CATSSEGQDTGELFF. In nucleotides, the CDR3 is TGTGCCACCAGCAGCGAGGGGCAGGACACCGGGGAGCTGTTTTTT.